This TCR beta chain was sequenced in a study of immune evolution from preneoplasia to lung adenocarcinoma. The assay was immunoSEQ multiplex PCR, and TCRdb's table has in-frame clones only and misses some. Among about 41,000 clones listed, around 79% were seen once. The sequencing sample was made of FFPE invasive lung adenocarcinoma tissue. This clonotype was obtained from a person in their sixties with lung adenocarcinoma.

CDR3 protein: CASSLDGGREAGELFF. The CDR3 DNA reads as TGTGCCAGCAGCTTAGACGGGGGGCGCGAGGCCGGGGAGCTGTTTTTT. This sequence joins TRBV7-9 and TRBJ2-2; tentatively, D is TRBD2 (7 bases). The CDR3 has 16 amino acids. The germline CDR1 and CDR2 sequences are SEHNR and FQNEAQ (reference sequence). Trimming stripped 1 base from V and 6 bases from J, with 15 bases between.